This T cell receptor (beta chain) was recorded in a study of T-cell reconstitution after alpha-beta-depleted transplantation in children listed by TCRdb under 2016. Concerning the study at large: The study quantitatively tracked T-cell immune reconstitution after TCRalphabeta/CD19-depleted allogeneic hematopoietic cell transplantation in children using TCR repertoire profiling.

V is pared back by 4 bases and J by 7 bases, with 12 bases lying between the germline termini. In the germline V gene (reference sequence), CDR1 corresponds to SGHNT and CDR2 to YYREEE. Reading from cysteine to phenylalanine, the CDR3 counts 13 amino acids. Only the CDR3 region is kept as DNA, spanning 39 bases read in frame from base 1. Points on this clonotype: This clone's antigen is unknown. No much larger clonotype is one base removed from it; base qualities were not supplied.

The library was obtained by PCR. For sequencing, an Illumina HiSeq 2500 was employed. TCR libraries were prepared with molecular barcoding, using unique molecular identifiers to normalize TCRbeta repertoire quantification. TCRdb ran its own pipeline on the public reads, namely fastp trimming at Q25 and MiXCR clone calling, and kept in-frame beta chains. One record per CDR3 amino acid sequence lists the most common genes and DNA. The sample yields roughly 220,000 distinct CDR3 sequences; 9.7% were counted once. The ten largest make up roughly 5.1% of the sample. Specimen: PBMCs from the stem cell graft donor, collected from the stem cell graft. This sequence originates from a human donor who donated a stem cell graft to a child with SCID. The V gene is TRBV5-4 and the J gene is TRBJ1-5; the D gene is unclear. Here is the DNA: TGTGCCAGCAGCCCCGATGGGAGACAGCCCCAGCATTTT. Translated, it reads CASSPDGRQPQHF.